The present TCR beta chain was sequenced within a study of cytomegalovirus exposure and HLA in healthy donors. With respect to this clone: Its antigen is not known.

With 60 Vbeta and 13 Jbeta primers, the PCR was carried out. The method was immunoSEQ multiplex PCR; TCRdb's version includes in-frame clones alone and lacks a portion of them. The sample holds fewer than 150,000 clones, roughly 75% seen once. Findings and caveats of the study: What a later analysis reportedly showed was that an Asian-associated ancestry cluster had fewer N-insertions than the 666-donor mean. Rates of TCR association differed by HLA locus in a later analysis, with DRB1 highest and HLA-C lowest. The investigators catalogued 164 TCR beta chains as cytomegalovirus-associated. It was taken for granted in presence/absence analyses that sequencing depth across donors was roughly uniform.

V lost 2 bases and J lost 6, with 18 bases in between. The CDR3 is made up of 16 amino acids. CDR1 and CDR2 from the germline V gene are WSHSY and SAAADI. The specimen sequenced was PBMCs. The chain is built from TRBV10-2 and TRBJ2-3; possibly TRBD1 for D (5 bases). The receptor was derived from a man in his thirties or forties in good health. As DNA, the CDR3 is TGCGCCAGCAGTGAGAAACCTGGGGCTGGGCGGGATACGCAGTATTTT. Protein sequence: CASSEKPGAGRDTQYF.